Listed below are T cell receptor beta chains from one sample, sequenced in a study of preoperative IRX-2 immunotherapy in early breast cancer. Libraries were prepared by immunoSEQ multiplex PCR; TCRdb keeps only in-frame clonotypes and omits some of them. Altogether roughly 42,000 clones are present, 77% being singletons, with the ten largest covering roughly 1.1%. The specimen comprised tumor tissue, sampled after IRX-2 immunotherapy. The source is a human donor with breast cancer. Both conserved end residues are part of each CDR3. D genes are given only for firm matches. Expanded clones are given a class, and other clones once, few, many or no size at all.

v_call: TRBV5-1; j_call: TRBJ2-7; d_call: -; clone_size: -; cdr3_aa: CASSFWGYHSYEQYF; cdr3_nt: TGCGCCAGCAGCTTTTGGGGGTACCACTCCTACGAGCAGTACTTC
v_call: TRBV6-8; j_call: TRBJ2-7; d_call: TRBD2; clone_size: once; cdr3_aa: CASSYSVPGRAGAYEQYF; cdr3_nt: TGTGCCAGCAGTTACTCGGTCCCCGGTAGGGCGGGGGCCTACGAGCAGTACTTC
v_call: TRBV10-1; j_call: TRBJ1-2; d_call: -; clone_size: -; cdr3_aa: CASSENRVYGYTF; cdr3_nt: TGCGCCAGCAGTGAGAACCGGGTCTATGGCTACACCTTC
v_call: TRBV6-8; j_call: TRBJ2-3; d_call: TRBD1; clone_size: -; cdr3_aa: CASSYRQGVSREDTQYF; cdr3_nt: TGTGCCAGCAGTTACCGACAGGGTGTCTCGAGGGAGGATACGCAGTATTTT
v_call: TRBV5-1; j_call: TRBJ2-7; d_call: -; clone_size: once; cdr3_aa: CASSLSPGASYEQYF; cdr3_nt: TGCGCCAGCAGCTTGTCCCCAGGAGCCTCCTACGAGCAGTACTTC
v_call: TRBV7-2; j_call: TRBJ1-1; d_call: -; clone_size: -; cdr3_aa: CASSLGKNTEAFF; cdr3_nt: TGTGCCAGCAGCTTAGGAAAGAACACTGAAGCTTTCTTT
v_call: TRBV6-4; j_call: TRBJ2-1; d_call: TRBD2; clone_size: -; cdr3_aa: CASSAGTSDYNEQFF; cdr3_nt: TGTGCCAGCAGTGCCGGGACTAGCGACTACAATGAGCAGTTCTTC
v_call: TRBV7-6; j_call: TRBJ1-1; d_call: -; clone_size: few; cdr3_aa: CASSWEWGSTEAFF; cdr3_nt: TGTGCCAGCAGCTGGGAGTGGGGGAGCACTGAAGCTTTCTTT
v_call: TRBV12-5; j_call: TRBJ2-7; d_call: TRBD2; clone_size: -; cdr3_aa: CASGLDSREVSSYEQYF; cdr3_nt: TGTGCTAGTGGTTTGGACTCCCGGGAGGTTAGCTCCTACGAGCAGTACTTC
v_call: TRBV19; j_call: TRBJ1-5; d_call: -; clone_size: few; cdr3_aa: CASSTRDGSNQPQHF; cdr3_nt: TGTGCCAGTAGTACCCGGGACGGTAGCAATCAGCCCCAGCATTTT
v_call: TRBV18; j_call: TRBJ1-1; d_call: -; clone_size: -; cdr3_aa: CASSTTGTPTVEAFF; cdr3_nt: TGTGCCAGCTCAACTACCGGGACCCCGACTGTGGAAGCTTTCTTT
v_call: TRBV5-1; j_call: TRBJ2-3; d_call: -; clone_size: few; cdr3_aa: CASNQRLSTDTQYF; cdr3_nt: TGCGCCAGCAATCAGCGGCTGAGCACAGATACGCAGTATTTT
v_call: TRBV19; j_call: TRBJ2-3; d_call: -; clone_size: -; cdr3_aa: CASSILGRGTDTQYF; cdr3_nt: TGTGCCAGTAGTATTCTCGGGCGGGGCACAGATACGCAGTATTTT
v_call: TRBV19; j_call: TRBJ1-4; d_call: -; clone_size: -; cdr3_aa: CASSIDLLGGHEKLFF; cdr3_nt: TGTGCCAGTAGTATAGATCTGTTGGGTGGCCATGAAAAACTGTTTTTT
v_call: TRBV23-1; j_call: TRBJ1-1; d_call: -; clone_size: -; cdr3_aa: CASGRDHSREAFF; cdr3_nt: TGCGCCAGCGGGAGGGACCATAGCCGTGAAGCTTTCTTT
v_call: TRBV10-2; j_call: TRBJ2-7; d_call: -; clone_size: once; cdr3_aa: CASSEGKLYEQYF; cdr3_nt: TGCGCCAGCAGTGAGGGCAAATTATACGAGCAGTACTTC
v_call: TRBV1; j_call: TRBJ1-2; d_call: -; clone_size: -; cdr3_aa: CASSQDGTGVYGYTF; cdr3_nt: TGCGCCAGCAGCCAAGATGGGACAGGGGTCTATGGCTACACCTTC
v_call: TRBV6-4; j_call: TRBJ2-1; d_call: TRBD2; clone_size: -; cdr3_aa: CASSLKRGVTSGREGEQFF; cdr3_nt: TGTGCCAGCAGCCTAAAGAGGGGCGTGACTAGCGGGAGGGAGGGTGAGCAGTTCTTC
v_call: TRBV5-4; j_call: TRBJ2-1; d_call: -; clone_size: -; cdr3_aa: CASRKDRDYYNEQFF; cdr3_nt: TGTGCCAGCAGAAAGGACAGGGACTATTACAATGAGCAGTTCTTC
v_call: TRBV6-8; j_call: TRBJ2-7; d_call: -; clone_size: -; cdr3_aa: CASSVTGAGDEQYF; cdr3_nt: TGTGCCAGCAGTGTAACGGGGGCGGGGGATGAGCAGTACTTC
v_call: TRBV14; j_call: TRBJ2-5; d_call: -; clone_size: -; cdr3_aa: CASSQGQVRGLYQETQYF; cdr3_nt: TGTGCCAGCAGCCAAGGTCAGGTTCGCGGGTTGTACCAAGAGACCCAGTACTTC
v_call: TRBV29-1; j_call: TRBJ2-7; d_call: TRBD1; clone_size: -; cdr3_aa: CSVMPGQGLYEQYF; cdr3_nt: TGCAGCGTGATGCCGGGACAGGGTTTGTACGAGCAGTACTTC